This TCR beta chain was identified in a study of blood T cell repertoires in COVID-19. This CDR3 comprises 13 residues. The germline gives CDR1 SGDLS, CDR2 YYNGEE. V gave up 0 bases and J gave up 1 base, with 4 bases separating them. The assay was immunoSEQ multiplex PCR, and TCRdb's table has in-frame clones only and misses some. The sample consists of about 150,000 clones, 75% to 85% of them appearing once. The clonotype originates from a human donor with acute or convalescent COVID-19. The donor label of this sample is uncertain. The chain recombines TRBV9 with TRBJ1-1, with unresolved D. The specimen sequenced was peripheral blood. The CDR3 is CASSVAGNTEAFF. In DNA form, the CDR3 reads TGTGCCAGCAGCGTAGCCGGGAACACTGAAGCTTTCTTT. Using reference TRBV9 and TRBJ1-1 for the parts outside the CDR3, the full variable domain is DSGVTQTPKHLITATGQRVTLRCSPRSGDLSVYWYQQSLDQGLQFLIQYYNGEERAKGNILERFSAQQFPDLHSELNLSSLELGDSALYFCASSVAGNTEAFFGQGTRLTVV.